Below are 13 T cell receptor beta chains sequenced from a single sample in a study of technical replicates of blood from a handful of donors (dated by TCRdb to 2017 to 2019). The library came from the immunoSEQ multiplex PCR assay. TCRdb limited this immuneACCESS table to in-frame rearrangements with V and J called. A share of clones is missing; checked studies link under half to unresolved V genes, and the rest is unexplained. In this sample the table shows roughly 15,000 clones, just under 90% of which occur a single time. The ten largest clonotypes hold about 12% of the sample. The sample taken for sequencing was PBMCs. The origin of the receptors is a human donor in good health.

This clone was counted between two and nine times. The chain couples TRBV6-1 to TRBJ2-1; 9 bases are a match to TRBD1. Germline trimming cut 3 bases from V and 5 bases from J; bases unmatched to any gene: 5. From germline, CDR1 is MNHNS and CDR2 SASEGT. This CDR3 comprises 15 residues. The CDR3 DNA reads as TGTGCCAGCAGTGACCCGGGACAGGGAAACAATGAGCAGTTCTTC. It encodes CASSDPGQGNNEQFF.

This chain connects TRBV27 to TRBJ2-2, with 16 bases aligning to TRBD2. J lost 4 bases, V lost 3 bases, and 17 bases had no gene match. The CDR3 has 22 amino acids. Germline V CDR1 and CDR2: MNHEY, SMNVEV (reference sequence). DNA for the CDR3: TGTGCCAGCAGTTTTTTTTGGCAAACCGGGACTAGCGGGAGGGCCGTCACCGGGGAGCTGTTTTTT. This translates into CASSFFWQTGTSGRAVTGELFF.

CDR3 loop: CASSMGTGATNYGYTF. CDR3 DNA: TGTGCCAGTAGTATGGGGACAGGGGCAACGAACTATGGCTACACCTTC. V gene TRBV19 combines with J gene TRBJ1-2, with 10 bases aligning to TRBD1. Trimming at V came to 3 bases and at J to 2 bases, leaving 6 bases not matched to a gene. CDR1 is LNHDA and CDR2 is SQIVND in the germline V gene (reference sequence). The CDR3 is 16 residues long.

This clone was picked up one time. J is TRBJ2-3 and V is TRBV7-9; D uncertain. The CDR3 loop spans 12 amino acids. The V end was cut by 2 bases, the J end by 6 bases, with 6 bases between. Germline V gene lookup returns CDR1 SEHNR and CDR2 FQNEAQ (reference sequence). CDR3 protein: CASSLTYDTQYF. CDR3 bases: TGTGCCAGCAGCTTAACCTACGATACGCAGTATTTT.

This sequence joins TRBV9 and TRBJ2-1; D gene ambiguous. V was trimmed by 0 bases and J by 0 bases, leaving 7 bases between them. Germline loops: CDR1 SGDLS, CDR2 YYNGEE. The CDR3 loop spans 15 amino acids. The CDR3 nucleotides read TGTGCCAGCAGCGTAGACTCGAGCTCCTACAATGAGCAGTTCTTC. It translates to CASSVDSSSYNEQFF.

This clone came up a few times. The V call is TRBV18, the J call TRBJ2-7; TRBD2 aligns across 8 bases. Trimming at V came to 5 bases and at J to 2 bases, leaving 11 bases not matched to a gene. Germline CDR1 is KGHSH and CDR2 is LQKENI. This CDR3 contains 16 residues. CDR3 protein: CASSKKGREEAYEQYF. In DNA form, the CDR3 reads TGTGCCAGCTCAAAGAAAGGGCGGGAGGAAGCCTACGAGCAGTACTTC.

CDR3 amino acids: CASSSTSGTDTQYF. The CDR3 DNA sequence: TGTGCCAGCAGCTCCACTAGCGGAACAGATACGCAGTATTTT. The chain is built from TRBV7-2 and TRBJ2-3; TRBD2 aligns across 8 bases. Germline V gene data show CDR1 as SGHTA and CDR2 as FQGNSA. With 4 bases clipped from V and 3 bases from J, the junction kept 3 bases outside the gene matches. The CDR3 extends over 14 amino acids.

This clone has a handful of counts. The chain couples TRBV18 to TRBJ1-1, with a tentative D call TRBD1 (5 bases). Germline lookup yields CDR1 KGHSH and CDR2 LQKENI. The ends were cut back, 3 bases at V and 4 bases at J, with 18 bases in the middle. The CDR3 extends over 16 amino acids. Here the CDR3 reads CASSPTLLGEGTEAFF. The CDR3 DNA follows: TGTGCCAGCTCACCCACCTTACTGGGGGAGGGCACTGAAGCTTTCTTT.

This clone was found once. The V and J genes are TRBV30 and TRBJ2-4; 9 nucleotides agree with TRBD1. The junction had 9 bases not matched to a gene; V was cut back by 2 bases and J by 16 bases. Germline V gene data show CDR1 as GTSNPN and CDR2 as SVGIG (reference sequence). There are 12 residues in the CDR3. CDR3 amino acids: CAWSQDRGTPYF. The CDR3 DNA sequence: TGTGCCTGGAGTCAGGACAGGGGAACTCCTTACTTC. Combining the CDR3 with reference TRBV30 and TRBJ2-4 gives the whole variable domain SQTIHQWPATLVQPVGSPLSLECTVEGTSNPNLYWYRQAAGRGLQLLFYSVGIGQISSEVPQNLSASRPQDRQFILSSKKLLLSDSGFYLCAWSQDRGTPYFGAGTRLSVL.

The rearrangement links TRBV6-1 to TRBJ2-7; 7 nucleotides match TRBD1. The CDR3 spans 14 residues. V was clipped by 4 bases and J by 0 bases; unmatched bases: 3. Germline CDR1 and CDR2: MNHNS and SASEGT. The chain's CDR3 is CASSVDRASYEQYF. The CDR3 DNA follows: TGTGCCAGCAGTGTAGACAGGGCCTCCTACGAGCAGTACTTC.

This sequence joins TRBV7-3 and TRBJ2-4, with D possibly matching TRBD2 (6 bases). V lost 3 bases to trimming and J lost 8 bases, with 11 bases between them. The CDR3 runs to 13 residues. From germline, CDR1 is SGHTA and CDR2 FQGTGA. The CDR3 region has the DNA TGTGCCAGCAGCTTTACCGGGAGAGACATTCAGTACTTC. This encodes CASSFTGRDIQYF.

The chain joins TRBV27 to TRBJ1-5; D perhaps matches TRBD1 (6 bases). The CDR3 spans 18 residues. V lost 2 bases to trimming and J lost 2 bases, with 19 bases between them. Germline loops: CDR1 MNHEY, CDR2 SMNVEV (reference sequence). The CDR3 loop reads CASSLNFGGRLGNQPQHF. CDR3 sequence (DNA): TGTGCCAGCAGTTTAAATTTCGGGGGGCGGCTCGGCAATCAGCCCCAGCATTTT.

The chain is built from TRBV10-3 and TRBJ1-1; D perhaps matches TRBD1 (5 bases). The CDR3 spans 14 residues. Germline V gene sequence: CDR1 ENHRY, CDR2 SYGVKD. V lost 10 bases to trimming and J lost 5 bases, with 20 bases between them. In nucleotides, the CDR3 is TGTGCCACCCAACTCGGGCAGGGAGGGACTGAAGCTTTCTTT. Amino acids: CATQLGQGGTEAFF.